Listed below are T cell receptor beta chains from one sample, sequenced in a study of OX40 agonist ivuxolimab in advanced cancers. Profiling relied on immunoSEQ multiplex PCR, and the TCRdb table lists in-frame clones only, not all of them. This table holds some 63,000 clones, approximately 90% found once. The sequenced sample was CD4+ or CD8+ T cells sorted from blood, obtained in a trial of the OX40 agonist ivuxolimab. The receptors shown here come from an adult with an advanced solid tumor such as melanoma, head and neck, liver or kidney cancer. Each CDR3 is given with its conserved first and last residue. D genes are given only for firm matches. Part of the rows lack a size; the others show once, few, many or a class for expanded clones.

. TRBJ1-1 TRBV7-9 few TGTGCCAGCAGCTTAGTGGTAGTGGCAGAAGCTTTCTTT CASSLVVVAEAFF
. TRBJ2-7 TRBV5-1 . TGCGCCAGCAGCTTGGGGGCGGCCTACGAGCAGTACTTC CASSLGAAYEQYF
. TRBJ1-4 TRBV27 few TGTGCCAGCAGCACCCACTTGGGAGGCGAAAAACTGTTTTTT CASSTHLGGEKLFF
. TRBJ1-1 TRBV5-4 . TGTGCCAGCAGCTTGGGGCCCGTCAGAATGAACACTGAAGCTTTCTTT CASSLGPVRMNTEAFF
. TRBJ2-7 TRBV6-5 . TGTGCCAGCAGTTATTCCGACGGCTACGAGCAGTACTTC CASSYSDGYEQYF
TRBD1 TRBJ1-5 TRBV27 . TGTGCCAGCAGTTGGACAGGGGGCAATCAGCCCCAGCATTTT CASSWTGGNQPQHF
TRBD2 TRBJ2-5 TRBV7-9 . TGTGCCAGCAGGAGAGCCGCGGGGGGACGCCAAGAGACCCAGTACTTC CASRRAAGGRQETQYF
. TRBJ2-7 TRBV27 . TGTGCCAGCAGTTCGGAGCGGCAGCAGGGCTACGAGCAGTACTTC CASSSERQQGYEQYF
. TRBJ2-1 TRBV27 . TGTGCCAGCAGTTGGGGACCCGTAGGGGGAGGCGGTGAGCAGTTCTTC CASSWGPVGGGGEQFF
. TRBJ2-1 TRBV7-9 . TGTGCCAGCAGCTTAGGTAATCCAGGACGGCCTTACAATGAGCAGTTCTTC CASSLGNPGRPYNEQFF
TRBD2 TRBJ2-3 TRBV28 . TGTGCCAGCAGACTAAGACTAGCGGGGGGGACAGATACGCAGTATTTT CASRLRLAGGTDTQYF
. TRBJ1-5 TRBV28 . TGTGCCAGTACTTCTAATCAGCCCCAGCATTTT CASTSNQPQHF
TRBD1 TRBJ2-2 TRBV5-1 . TGCGCCAGCAGCTTGCACGGACAGGTCAGCACCGGGGAGCTGTTTTTT CASSLHGQVSTGELFF
TRBD2 TRBJ2-1 TRBV29-1 . TGCAGCGTTGTATTGTTAGCGGGGTTGTACAATGAGCAGTTCTTC CSVVLLAGLYNEQFF
. TRBJ1-5 TRBV27 . TGTGCCAGCAGTGGGACAACAGGGAAGAATCAGCCCCAGCATTTT CASSGTTGKNQPQHF
. TRBJ2-3 TRBV14 . TGTGCCAGCAGCCAACTCACAGATACGCAGTATTTT CASSQLTDTQYF
TRBD1 TRBJ1-1 TRBV5-1 . TGCGCCAGCAGCTCGGACAGGGGTATGAACACTGAAGCTTTCTTT CASSSDRGMNTEAFF
TRBD2 TRBJ2-1 TRBV28 . TGTGCCAGCAGACCAACTAGCGGAGTCTACAATGAGCAGTTCTTC CASRPTSGVYNEQFF
. TRBJ2-3 TRBV9 . TGTGCCAGCAGCGTAGCGGGACGACCTGCAGATACGCAGTATTTT CASSVAGRPADTQYF
. TRBJ1-1 TRBV28 . TGTGCCAGCAGTTTTAGGGGGGGCTTAGGGGCAGCTTTCTTT CASSFRGGLGAAFF
TRBD2 TRBJ2-1 TRBV6-5 . TGTGCCAGCAGTACGGGGACTAGCGGGTACAATGAGCAGTTCTTC CASSTGTSGYNEQFF
TRBD1 TRBJ2-1 TRBV29-1 . TGCAGCGCTAGGACAGGGGGTTACAATGAGCAGTTCTTC CSARTGGYNEQFF
. TRBJ1-1 TRBV7-9 once TGTGCCAGCAGCGATTATGGGGCAACAGAAGCTTTCTTT CASSDYGATEAFF